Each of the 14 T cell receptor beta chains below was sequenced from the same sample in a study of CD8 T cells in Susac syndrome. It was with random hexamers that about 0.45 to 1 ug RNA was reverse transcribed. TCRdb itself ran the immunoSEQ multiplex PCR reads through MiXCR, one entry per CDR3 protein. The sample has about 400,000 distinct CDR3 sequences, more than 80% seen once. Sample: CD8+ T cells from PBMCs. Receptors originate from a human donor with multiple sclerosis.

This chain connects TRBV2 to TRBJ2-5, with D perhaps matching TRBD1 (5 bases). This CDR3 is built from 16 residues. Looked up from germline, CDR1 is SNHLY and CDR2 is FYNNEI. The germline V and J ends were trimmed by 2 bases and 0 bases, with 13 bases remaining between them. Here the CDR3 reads CASSERVGPYQETQYF. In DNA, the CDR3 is TGTGCCAGCAGTGAAAGGGTGGGGCCCTACCAAGAGACCCAGTACTTC.

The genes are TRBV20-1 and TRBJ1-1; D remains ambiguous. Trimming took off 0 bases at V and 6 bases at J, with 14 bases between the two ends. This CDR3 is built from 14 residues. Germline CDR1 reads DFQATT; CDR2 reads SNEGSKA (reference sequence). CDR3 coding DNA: TGCAGTGCTAGAGAATTTTCCTGGCGCCCTGAAGCTTTCTTT. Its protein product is CSAREFSWRPEAFF.

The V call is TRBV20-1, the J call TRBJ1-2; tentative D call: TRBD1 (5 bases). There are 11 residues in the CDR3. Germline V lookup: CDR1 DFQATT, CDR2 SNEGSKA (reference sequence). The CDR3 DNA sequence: TGCAGCCTTCCAGGGACGGGAGGCTACACCTTC. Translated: CSLPGTGGYTF.

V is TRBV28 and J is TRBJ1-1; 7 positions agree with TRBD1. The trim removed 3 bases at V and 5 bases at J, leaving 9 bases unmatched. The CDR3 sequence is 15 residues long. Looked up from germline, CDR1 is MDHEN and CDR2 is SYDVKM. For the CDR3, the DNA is TGTGCCAGCAGTTTGGAAGACAGGGCTCAAACTGAAGCTTTCTTT. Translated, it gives CASSLEDRAQTEAFF.

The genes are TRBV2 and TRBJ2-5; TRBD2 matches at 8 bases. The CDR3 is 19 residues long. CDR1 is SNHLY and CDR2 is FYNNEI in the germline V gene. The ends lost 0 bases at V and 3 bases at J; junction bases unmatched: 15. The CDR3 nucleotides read TGTGCCAGCAGTGAAGCATGGGGGAAAGATGGGGGACTAGAAGAGACCCAGTACTTC. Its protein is CASSEAWGKDGGLEETQYF.

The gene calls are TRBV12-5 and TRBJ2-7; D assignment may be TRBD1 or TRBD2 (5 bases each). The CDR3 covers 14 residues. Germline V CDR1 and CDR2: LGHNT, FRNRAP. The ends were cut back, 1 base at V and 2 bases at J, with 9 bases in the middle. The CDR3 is CASGLEGTTYEQYF. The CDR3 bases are TGTGCTAGTGGTTTGGAGGGGACCACCTACGAGCAGTACTTC.

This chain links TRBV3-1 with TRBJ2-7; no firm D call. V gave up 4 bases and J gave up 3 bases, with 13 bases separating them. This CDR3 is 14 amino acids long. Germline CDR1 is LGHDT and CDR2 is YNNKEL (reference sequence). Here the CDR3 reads CASSRDTDGYEQYF. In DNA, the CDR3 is TGTGCCAGCAGCCGAGATACGGACGGCTACGAGCAGTACTTC.

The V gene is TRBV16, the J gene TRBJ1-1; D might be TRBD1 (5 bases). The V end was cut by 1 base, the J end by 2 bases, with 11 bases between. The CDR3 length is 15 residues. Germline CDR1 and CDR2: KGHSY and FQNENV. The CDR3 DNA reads TGTGCCAGCAGCCAATGGGGGGGTTCTAACACTGAAGCTTTCTTT. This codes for CASSQWGGSNTEAFF.

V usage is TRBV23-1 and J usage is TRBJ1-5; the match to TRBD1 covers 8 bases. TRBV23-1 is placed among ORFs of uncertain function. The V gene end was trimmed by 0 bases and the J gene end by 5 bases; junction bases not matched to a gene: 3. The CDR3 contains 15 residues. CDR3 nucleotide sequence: TGCGCCAGCAGTCAATCGGAACAGGGGGATCAGCCCCAGCATTTT. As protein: CASSQSEQGDQPQHF.

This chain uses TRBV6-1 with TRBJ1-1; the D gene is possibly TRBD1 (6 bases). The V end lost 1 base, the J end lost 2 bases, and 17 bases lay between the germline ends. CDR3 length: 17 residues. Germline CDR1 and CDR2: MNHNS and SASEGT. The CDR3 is CASSEVPGASINTEAFF. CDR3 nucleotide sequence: TGTGCCAGCAGTGAAGTTCCAGGGGCGTCTATTAACACTGAAGCTTTCTTT.

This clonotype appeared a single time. In DNA, the CDR3 is TGCAGCGGGACAGGAGAATACGAGCAGTACTTC. Its protein is CSGTGEYEQYF. The chain is built from TRBV29-1 and TRBJ2-7; TRBD1 matches 7 bases. CDR1 is SQVTM, CDR2 ANQGSEA, per germline. V dropped 7 bases and J dropped 4; count of bases not matched to a gene: 4. The CDR3 runs to 11 residues.

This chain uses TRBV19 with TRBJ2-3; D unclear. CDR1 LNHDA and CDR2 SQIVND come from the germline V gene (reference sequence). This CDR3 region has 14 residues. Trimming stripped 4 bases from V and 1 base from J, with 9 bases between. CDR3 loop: CASSTLGGTDTQYF. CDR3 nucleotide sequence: TGTGCCAGTAGTACGCTCGGAGGCACAGATACGCAGTATTTT.

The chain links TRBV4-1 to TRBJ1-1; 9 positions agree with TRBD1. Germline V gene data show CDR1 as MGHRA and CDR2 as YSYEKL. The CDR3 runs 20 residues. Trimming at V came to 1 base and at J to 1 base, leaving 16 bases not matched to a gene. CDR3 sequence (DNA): TGCGCCAGCAGCCAAGCGTCGACAGGACAGGGGCGAGTAGGGAACACTGAAGCTTTCTTT. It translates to CASSQASTGQGRVGNTEAFF.

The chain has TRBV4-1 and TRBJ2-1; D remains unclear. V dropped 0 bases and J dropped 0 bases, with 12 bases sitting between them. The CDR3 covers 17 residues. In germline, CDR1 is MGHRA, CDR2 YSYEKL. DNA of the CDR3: TGCGCCAGCAGCCAAGATCCCCAGGATTCCTCCTACAATGAGCAGTTCTTC. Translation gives CASSQDPQDSSYNEQFF.